This paragraph covers one T cell receptor beta chain sequence. TCRdb's table, derived via immunoSEQ multiplex PCR, lists solely in-frame clones and lacks some. This table has about 310,000 clones, 80% to 90% appearing once. The data belong to a study of blood T cell repertoires in COVID-19. Study at large: Acute and convalescent COVID-19 specimens originated in the United States, Italy and Spain. T cells, B-cell-depleted T cells, or PBMCs supplied cDNA or gDNA.

The sequenced sample was peripheral blood. This TCR derives from a woman in her 50s who had recovered from COVID-19.

In nucleotides, the CDR3 is TGTGCCAGCAGCTACGGGTTGGAGACCCAGTACTTC. Its translation: CASSYGLETQYF. The rearrangement uses TRBV5-4 and TRBJ2-5, with D hard to call. Trimming took 3 bases from V and 5 from J, leaving 8 bases between them. The CDR3 has 12 amino acids. Germline CDR1 SGHNT, CDR2 YYREEE (reference sequence). The full variable domain, completed using reference TRBV5-4 and TRBJ2-5, is ETGVTQSPTHLIKTRGQQVTLRCSSQSGHNTVSWYQQALGQGPQFIFQYYREEENGRGNFPPRFSGLQFPNYSSELNVNALELDDSALYLCASSYGLETQYFGPGTRLLVL.